Below, 5 T cell receptor beta chains from the same sample are listed, as sequenced in a study of post-analysis software for immune sequencing data. Every TCR beta cDNA library bore unique molecular identifiers. TCRdb itself ran the PCR reads through MiXCR, one entry per CDR3 protein. The sample comprises 500,000 to 600,000 distinct CDR3 sequences, 44% of which are singletons, and over 1.5% rests with the top ten. These receptors lack a known antigen. General study results and limits: Elevated frequency relative to controls characterized roughly 5 TRBV segments in patients, TRBV5-6, TRBV5-1 and TRBV20-1 among them.

The sample was blood. The receptors were gathered from a girl between 5 and 17 years old with multiple sclerosis.

This clonotype has more than one count but fewer than ten. The chain employs TRBV9 and TRBJ2-7; TRBD2 matches at 8 bases. The CDR3 is made up of 16 amino acids. V lost 4 bases and J lost 0; bases outside the gene matches: 9. Germline CDR1 reads SGDLS; CDR2 reads YYNGEE. Here the CDR3 DNA reads TGTGCCAGCAGCCCCCAGCGGGGGTTTAACTCCTACGAGCAGTACTTC. As protein: CASSPQRGFNSYEQYF.

The J gene is TRBJ1-5, the V gene TRBV12-3 or TRBV12-4; 9 bases fit TRBD1. The CDR3 consists of 16 residues. With 1 base clipped from V and 9 bases from J, the junction kept 10 bases outside the gene matches. This chain's CDR3 is CASSLEVRTGDPPQHF. The CDR3 DNA follows: TGTGCCAGCAGTTTAGAAGTTAGGACAGGGGATCCGCCCCAGCATTTT.

The rearrangement joins TRBV12-3 or TRBV12-4 to TRBJ2-4, with TRBD2 identical over 7 bases. The DNA end is a closer match to TRBJ2-7, so the J assignment may be wrong. The CDR3 runs to 15 residues. The CDR3 sequence is CASSFPAGTTYEQYF. The CDR3 nucleotides read TGTGCCAGCAGTTTCCCAGCGGGGACTACCTACGAGCAGTACTTC.

V usage is TRBV25-1 and J usage is TRBJ2-3; D possibly corresponds to TRBD2 (5 bases). Germline CDR1 MGHDK, CDR2 SYGVNS. The CDR3 loop spans 13 amino acids. The V and J ends lost 6 bases and 5 bases respectively, with 12 bases between them. CDR3 in DNA: TGTGCCAGCAGCGGGGTAGGGAAAGATACGCAGTATTTT. Its translation: CASSGVGKDTQYF. Looking up the rest from reference TRBV25-1 and TRBJ2-3 gives the full variable domain: EADIYQTPRYLVIGTGKKITLECSQTMGHDKMYWYQQDPGMELHLIHYSYGVNSTEKGDLSSESTVSRIRTEHFPLTLESARPSHTSQYLCASSGVGKDTQYFGPGTRLTVL.

The V call is TRBV4-1, the J call TRBJ2-1, with D tentatively TRBD2 (6 bases). Trimming cost V 0 bases and J 9 bases, with 6 bases left between them. This CDR3 comprises 12 residues. Germline CDR1 is MGHRA and CDR2 is YSYEKL. The CDR3 is CASSQDSGEQFF. As DNA, the CDR3 is TGCGCCAGCAGCCAAGATAGCGGTGAGCAGTTCTTC.